The T cell receptor (beta chain) described here comes from a study of T cell responses to AZD1222 COVID-19 vaccine (dated by TCRdb to about 2021). Regarding the research as a whole: AZD1222 recipients whose second dose came at about 4 weeks and those whose second dose came at about 12 weeks were combined into one group, since spike-specific TCR depth and breadth did not differ between the two schedules. A total of about 230 trial participants underwent TCR sequencing, of whom around 200 received two doses of AZD1222 and about 26 received two doses of the MenACWY control vaccine. Enrollment into the trials was organized by age into subgroups of 18-55, 56-69 and 70-plus years, and those subgroups contained approximately 160, 26 and 62 TCR-sequenced participants, respectively.

Details on this clone: This receptor's antigen is unknown. No qualities accompany the bases; no much larger clone lies one base away.

The CDR3 regions of human TCRbeta chains were subjected to immunosequencing. Regarding the original processing steps: TCRs in the repertoires were compared against a reference library of SARS-CoV-2-specific TCRs that had been generated with the MIRA antigen-specificity platform. Breadth meant the fraction of unique TCRs that were SARS-CoV-2-associated, whereas depth meant the fraction of total T cells that were SARS-CoV-2-associated. Each spike-specific TCR was assigned to its reactive spike region and to a CD4 or CD8 class using the MIRA data. Log10-transformed breadth and depth values were compared by one-way ANOVA with Sidak's multiple comparisons tests. Held by TCRdb, this immuneACCESS table contains in-frame sequences only and omits some clones. Under half of the omission traces to an unresolved V gene where checked; the cause of the rest is unknown. The DNA gave D and trimming, while V, J and clone size come from that table. The sample contains roughly 180,000 clones, roughly nine tenths of them found a single time. Clones ranked in the top ten supply approximately 3% of the sample.

Per the publication, the time point label means: baseline before first vaccination. Vaccinee samples were obtained from the UK trials COV001 and COV002, which included a single-blind randomized controlled phase 2/3 trial of AZD1222 (ChAdOx1 nCoV-19) in healthy adults. Trial participant PBMC samples were collected at day 0 and day 28 after the second dose for TCRbeta chain sequencing. Study-wide conclusions, independent of this receptor: Because no day 14 peak-response samples were available, the repertoires could be characterized only after the peak T cell response. After two AZD1222 doses, spike-specific TCR breadth and depth were significantly higher than at day 0 and than in MenACWY recipients. Vaccine-associated CD4 TCRs spanned the whole spike protein, with dominant responses in regions 160-218 and 743-854. Nearly half of unique spike-specific TCRs reportedly recognized epitopes outside regions mutated in the B.1.351 and B.1.1.7 variants. Conclusions about previously exposed vaccinees are limited, since just six AZD1222 recipients were seropositive for SARS-CoV-2 at baseline. The 56-69-year group was small, and its depth increase did not reach significance, likely because of low power. Participants were mostly white British and included more females than males, and it was suggested by the authors that clonal diversity may have been underestimated.

Deletion took 2 bases off V and 4 bases off J, with a span of 11 bases between the germline ends. CDR1 and CDR2 are read off the germline V gene as MNHNS and SASEGT. The CDR3 covers 14 residues, taking in both the cysteine and the phenylalanine. The CDR3 DNA has 42 bases and is translated from base 1. Sequencing used peripheral blood, obtained on day 0 of AZD1222 vaccination. Here the chain combines TRBV6-1 and TRBJ1-1, with TRBD1 perhaps the D gene, on 5 matching bases. The receptor was isolated from an adult in good health. The CDR3 here reads CASSERVGGTEAFF. The nucleotide sequence is given as TGTGCCAGCAGTGAACGGGTTGGGGGCACTGAAGCTTTCTTT.